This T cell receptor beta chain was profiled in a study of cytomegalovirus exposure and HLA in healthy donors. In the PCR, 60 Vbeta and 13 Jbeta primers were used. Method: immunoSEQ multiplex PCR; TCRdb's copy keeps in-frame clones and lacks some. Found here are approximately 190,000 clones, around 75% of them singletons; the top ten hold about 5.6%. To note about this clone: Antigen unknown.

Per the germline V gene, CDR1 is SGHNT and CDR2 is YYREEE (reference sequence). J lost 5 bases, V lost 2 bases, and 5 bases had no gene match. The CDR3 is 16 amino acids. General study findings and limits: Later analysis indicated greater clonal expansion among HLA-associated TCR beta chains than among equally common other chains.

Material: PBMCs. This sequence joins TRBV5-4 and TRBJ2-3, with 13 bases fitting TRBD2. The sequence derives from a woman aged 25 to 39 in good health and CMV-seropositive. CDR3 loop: CASSLRLAGGEDTQYF. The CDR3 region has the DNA TGTGCCAGCAGCTTAAGACTAGCGGGGGGTGAAGATACGCAGTATTTT.